A selection of T cell receptor beta chains follows, all from one sample in a study of blood T cell repertoires in COVID-19. TCRdb keeps only in-frame clones here, not all; method: immunoSEQ multiplex PCR. The data contain approximately 180,000 clones, about 79% of them singletons. Sequences were obtained from PBMCs or T cells enriched from blood (not recorded which). These receptors were collected from a man aged 50 to 60 who had recovered from COVID-19. The CDR3 runs from the conserved cysteine through the conserved F or W. The D gene is left open where the match is weak. Only some rows state a clone size, as once, few, many or a class for expanded clones.

j_gene: TRBJ1-2
abundance: NA
v_gene: TRBV24-1
d_gene: NA
CDR3nt: TGTGCCACCAGTGATTTAGGACAGCCGGCCAACTATGGCTACACCTTC
CDR3aa: CATSDLGQPANYGYTF

j_gene: TRBJ1-1
abundance: NA
v_gene: TRBV10-3
d_gene: NA
CDR3nt: TGTGCCATCAGTGAGAACAGCCTTGGCGCTGAAGCTTTCTTT
CDR3aa: CAISENSLGAEAFF

j_gene: TRBJ1-2
abundance: NA
v_gene: TRBV2
d_gene: TRBD1
CDR3nt: TGTGCCAGCAGTGTGACAGGGCCTGGCTACACCTTC
CDR3aa: CASSVTGPGYTF

j_gene: TRBJ1-6
abundance: NA
v_gene: TRBV30
d_gene: TRBD1
CDR3nt: TGTGCCTGGAGGATACAGGGGGCAGATAATTCACCCCTCCACTTT
CDR3aa: CAWRIQGADNSPLHF

j_gene: TRBJ1-5
abundance: NA
v_gene: TRBV4-1
d_gene: TRBD1
CDR3nt: TGCGCCAGCAGCCCGCAGGGGGCCGGCAATCAGCCCCAGCATTTT
CDR3aa: CASSPQGAGNQPQHF

j_gene: TRBJ2-7
abundance: NA
v_gene: TRBV6-5
d_gene: TRBD1
CDR3nt: TGTGCCAGCAGGGGCCGGGACAGGGCCTCCTACGAGCAGTACTTC
CDR3aa: CASRGRDRASYEQYF

j_gene: TRBJ1-5
abundance: NA
v_gene: TRBV28
d_gene: NA
CDR3nt: TGTGCCAGCAACCCGGACATCCTATATAGCAATCAGCCCCAGCATTTT
CDR3aa: CASNPDILYSNQPQHF

j_gene: TRBJ2-7
abundance: once
v_gene: TRBV5-1
d_gene: TRBD1
CDR3nt: TGCGCCAGCAGCTTGTACGTCCTCGGGACAGGGGGCTACGAGCAGTACTTC
CDR3aa: CASSLYVLGTGGYEQYF

j_gene: TRBJ1-1
abundance: NA
v_gene: TRBV4-2
d_gene: NA
CDR3nt: TGTGCCAGCAGCTATGGCTCTGAAGCTTTCTTT
CDR3aa: CASSYGSEAFF

j_gene: TRBJ2-1
abundance: once
v_gene: TRBV9
d_gene: TRBD2
CDR3nt: TGTGCCAGCAGCGTAAAAAGCGGGGGGTTCAATGAGCAGTTCTTC
CDR3aa: CASSVKSGGFNEQFF

j_gene: TRBJ1-3
abundance: few
v_gene: TRBV2
d_gene: TRBD1
CDR3nt: TGTGCCAGCAGCGCCACAGGGGAAGGAAACACCATATATTTT
CDR3aa: CASSATGEGNTIYF

j_gene: TRBJ1-2
abundance: few
v_gene: TRBV2
d_gene: NA
CDR3nt: TGTGCCAGCAATAGGGTAGGAGGTGGCTACACCTTC
CDR3aa: CASNRVGGGYTF

j_gene: TRBJ2-4
abundance: NA
v_gene: TRBV5-8
d_gene: TRBD2
CDR3nt: TGTGCCAGCAGCCTCGATAATAGCGGGGGTAAGGGCATTCAGTACTTC
CDR3aa: CASSLDNSGGKGIQYF

j_gene: TRBJ1-2
abundance: NA
v_gene: TRBV27
d_gene: NA
CDR3nt: TGTGCCAGCAGAAACAGGGTCGACTATGGCTACACCTTC
CDR3aa: CASRNRVDYGYTF

j_gene: TRBJ2-2
abundance: few
v_gene: TRBV5-1
d_gene: TRBD1
CDR3nt: TGCGCCAGCAGGTCCGGGACAGGGGACACCGGGGAGCTGTTTTTT
CDR3aa: CASRSGTGDTGELFF

j_gene: TRBJ1-1
abundance: NA
v_gene: TRBV10-1
d_gene: TRBD1
CDR3nt: TGCGCCAGCAGAGGACAGGGCCGGACTGAAGCTTTCTTT
CDR3aa: CASRGQGRTEAFF